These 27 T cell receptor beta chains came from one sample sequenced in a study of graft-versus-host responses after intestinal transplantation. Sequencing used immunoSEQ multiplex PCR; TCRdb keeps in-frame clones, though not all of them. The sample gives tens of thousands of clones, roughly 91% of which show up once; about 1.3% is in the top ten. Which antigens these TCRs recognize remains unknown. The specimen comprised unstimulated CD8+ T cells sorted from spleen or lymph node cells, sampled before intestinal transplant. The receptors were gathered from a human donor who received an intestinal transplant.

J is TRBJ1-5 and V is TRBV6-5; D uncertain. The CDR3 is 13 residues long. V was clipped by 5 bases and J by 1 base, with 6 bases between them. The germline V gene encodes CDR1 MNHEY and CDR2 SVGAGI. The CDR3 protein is CASSEASNQPQHF. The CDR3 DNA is TGTGCCAGCAGTGAGGCCAGCAATCAGCCCCAGCATTTT.

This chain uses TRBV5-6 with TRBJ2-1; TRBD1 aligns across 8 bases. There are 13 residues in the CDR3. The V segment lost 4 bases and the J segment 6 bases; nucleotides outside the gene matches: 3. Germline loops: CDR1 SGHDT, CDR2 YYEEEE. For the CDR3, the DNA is TGTGCCAGCAGCCCCGGGACAGGCAATGAGCAGTTCTTC. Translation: CASSPGTGNEQFF.

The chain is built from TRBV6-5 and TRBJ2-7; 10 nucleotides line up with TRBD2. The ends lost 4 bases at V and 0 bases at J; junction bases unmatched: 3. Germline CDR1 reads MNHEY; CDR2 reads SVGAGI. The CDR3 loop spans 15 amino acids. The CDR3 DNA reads TGTGCCAGCAGTTCTAGCGGGGGCCTCTCCTACGAGCAGTACTTC. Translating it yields CASSSSGGLSYEQYF.

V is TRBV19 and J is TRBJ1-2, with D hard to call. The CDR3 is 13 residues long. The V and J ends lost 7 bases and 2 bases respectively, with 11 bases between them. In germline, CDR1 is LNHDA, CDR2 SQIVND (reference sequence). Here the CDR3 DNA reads TGTGCCAGTAACCGGGGATGGAACTATGGCTACACCTTC. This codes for CASNRGWNYGYTF.

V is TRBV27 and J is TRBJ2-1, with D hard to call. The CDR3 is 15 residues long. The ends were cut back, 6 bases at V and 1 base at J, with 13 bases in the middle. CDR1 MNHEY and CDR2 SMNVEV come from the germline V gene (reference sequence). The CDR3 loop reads CASSPVVGSYNEQFF. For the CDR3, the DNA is TGTGCCAGCAGCCCGGTAGTCGGGTCCTACAATGAGCAGTTCTTC.

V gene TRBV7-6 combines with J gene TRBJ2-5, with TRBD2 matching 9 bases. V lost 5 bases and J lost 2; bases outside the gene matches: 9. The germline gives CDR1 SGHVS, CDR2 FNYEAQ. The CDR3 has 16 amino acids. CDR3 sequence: CASSPGGSGGQETQYF. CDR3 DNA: TGTGCCAGCAGCCCCGGGGGGAGCGGGGGGCAAGAGACCCAGTACTTC. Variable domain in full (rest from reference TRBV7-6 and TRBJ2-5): GAGVSQSPRYKVTKRGQDVALRCDPISGHVSLYWYRQALGQGPEFLTYFNYEAQQDKSGLPNDRFSAERPEGSISTLTIQRTEQRDSAMYRCASSPGGSGGQETQYFGPGTRLLVL.

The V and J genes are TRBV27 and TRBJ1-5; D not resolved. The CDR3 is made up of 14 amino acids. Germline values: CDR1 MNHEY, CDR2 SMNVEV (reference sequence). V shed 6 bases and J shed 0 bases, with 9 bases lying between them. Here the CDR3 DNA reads TGTGCCAGCAGCCCTTCCTATAGCAATCAGCCCCAGCATTTT. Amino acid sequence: CASSPSYSNQPQHF.

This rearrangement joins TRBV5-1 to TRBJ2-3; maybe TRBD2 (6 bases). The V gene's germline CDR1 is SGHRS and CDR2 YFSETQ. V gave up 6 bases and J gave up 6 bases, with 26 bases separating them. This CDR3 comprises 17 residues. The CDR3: CASTAGRFMGLVDTQYF. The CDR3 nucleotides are TGCGCCAGCACAGCAGGGAGGTTTATGGGGTTAGTGGATACGCAGTATTTT.

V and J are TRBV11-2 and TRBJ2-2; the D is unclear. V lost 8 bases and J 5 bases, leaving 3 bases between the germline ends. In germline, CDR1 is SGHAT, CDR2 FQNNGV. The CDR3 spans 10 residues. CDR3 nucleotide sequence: TGTGCCAGCCCAACCGGGGAGCTGTTTTTT. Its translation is CASPTGELFF.

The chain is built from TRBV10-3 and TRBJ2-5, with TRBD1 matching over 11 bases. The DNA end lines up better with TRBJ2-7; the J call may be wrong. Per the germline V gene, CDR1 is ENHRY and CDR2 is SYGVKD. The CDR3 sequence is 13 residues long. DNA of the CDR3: TGTGCCATCAGTGAGGGGACAGGGGGCGAGCAGTACTTC. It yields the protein CAISEGTGGEQYF.

The CDR3 loop reads CASNSGALSGDEQFF. The CDR3 DNA reads as TGTGCCAGCAACTCCGGGGCCCTTAGCGGGGATGAGCAGTTCTTC. The chain couples TRBV6-1 to TRBJ2-1, with 8 bases lining up with TRBD2. J gave up 8 bases and V 7 bases, and 13 bases lay outside the gene matches. CDR1 MNHNS and CDR2 SASEGT come from the germline V gene. The CDR3 length is 15 residues.

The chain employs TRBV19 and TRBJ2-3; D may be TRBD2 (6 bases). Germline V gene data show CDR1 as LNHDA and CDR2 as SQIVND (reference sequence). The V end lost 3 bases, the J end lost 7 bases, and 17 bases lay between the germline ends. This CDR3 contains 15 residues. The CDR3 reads CASSIWSGDPNTQYF. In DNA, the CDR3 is TGTGCCAGTAGTATTTGGTCGGGGGACCCCAATACGCAGTATTTT.

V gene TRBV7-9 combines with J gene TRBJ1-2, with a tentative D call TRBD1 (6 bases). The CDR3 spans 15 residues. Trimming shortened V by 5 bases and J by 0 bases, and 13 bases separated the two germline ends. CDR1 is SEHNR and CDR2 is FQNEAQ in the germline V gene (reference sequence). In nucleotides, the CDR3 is TGTGCCAGCAGCCACCCCCAGGGGACTAACTATGGCTACACCTTC. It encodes CASSHPQGTNYGYTF.

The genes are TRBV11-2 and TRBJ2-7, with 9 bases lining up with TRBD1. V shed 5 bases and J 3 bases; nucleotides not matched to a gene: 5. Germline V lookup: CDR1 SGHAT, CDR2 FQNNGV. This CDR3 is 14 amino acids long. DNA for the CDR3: TGTGCCAGCAGCCCAGACAGGGGGTACTACGAGCAGTACTTC. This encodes CASSPDRGYYEQYF.

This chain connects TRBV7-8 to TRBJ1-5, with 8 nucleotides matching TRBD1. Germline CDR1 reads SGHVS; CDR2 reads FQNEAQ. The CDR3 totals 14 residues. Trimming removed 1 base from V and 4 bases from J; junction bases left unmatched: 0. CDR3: CASSLGTGNQPQHF. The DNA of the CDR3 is TGTGCCAGCAGCTTAGGGACAGGGAATCAGCCCCAGCATTTT.

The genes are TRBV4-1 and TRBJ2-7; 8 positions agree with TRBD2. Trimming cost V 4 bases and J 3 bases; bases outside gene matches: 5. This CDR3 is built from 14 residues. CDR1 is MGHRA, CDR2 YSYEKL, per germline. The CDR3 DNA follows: TGCGCCAGCAGCCCCGGGACTAGTAACTACGAGCAGTACTTC. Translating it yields CASSPGTSNYEQYF.

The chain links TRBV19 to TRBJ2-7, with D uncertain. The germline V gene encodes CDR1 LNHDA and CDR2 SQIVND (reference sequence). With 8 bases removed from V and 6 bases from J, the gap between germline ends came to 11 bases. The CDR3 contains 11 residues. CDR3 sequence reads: CASGSSGEQYF. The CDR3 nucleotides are TGTGCCAGTGGCAGCTCGGGCGAGCAGTACTTC.

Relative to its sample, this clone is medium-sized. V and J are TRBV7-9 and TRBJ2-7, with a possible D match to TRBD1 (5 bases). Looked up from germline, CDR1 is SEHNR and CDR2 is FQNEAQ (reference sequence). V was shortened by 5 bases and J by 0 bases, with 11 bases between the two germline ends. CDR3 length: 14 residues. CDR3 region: CASSDSTVSYEQYF. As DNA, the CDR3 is TGTGCCAGCAGCGACTCGACAGTCTCCTACGAGCAGTACTTC.

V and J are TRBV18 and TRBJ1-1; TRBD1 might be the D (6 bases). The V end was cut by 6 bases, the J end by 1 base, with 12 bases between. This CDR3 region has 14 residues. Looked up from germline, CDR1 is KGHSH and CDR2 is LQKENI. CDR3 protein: CASSLGQTNTEAFF. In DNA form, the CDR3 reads TGTGCCAGCTCGTTAGGACAGACGAACACTGAAGCTTTCTTT.

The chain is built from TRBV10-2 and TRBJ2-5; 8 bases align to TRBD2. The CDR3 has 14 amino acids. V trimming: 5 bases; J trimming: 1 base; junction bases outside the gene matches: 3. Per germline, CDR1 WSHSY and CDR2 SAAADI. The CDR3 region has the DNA TGCGCCAGCAGTCTAACTAGCGGCCAAGAGACCCAGTACTTC. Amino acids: CASSLTSGQETQYF.

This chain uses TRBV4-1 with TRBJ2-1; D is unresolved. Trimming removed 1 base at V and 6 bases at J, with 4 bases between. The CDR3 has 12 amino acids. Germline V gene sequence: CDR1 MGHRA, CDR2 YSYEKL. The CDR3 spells CASSQVGNEQFF. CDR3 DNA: TGCGCCAGCAGCCAAGTCGGCAATGAGCAGTTCTTC.

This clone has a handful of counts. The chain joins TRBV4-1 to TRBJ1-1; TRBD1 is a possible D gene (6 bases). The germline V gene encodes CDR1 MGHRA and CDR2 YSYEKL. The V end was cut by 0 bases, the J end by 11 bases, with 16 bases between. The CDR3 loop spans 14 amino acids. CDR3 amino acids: CASSQDRGDPGAFF. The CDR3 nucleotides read TGCGCCAGCAGCCAAGACAGGGGAGATCCGGGGGCTTTCTTT.

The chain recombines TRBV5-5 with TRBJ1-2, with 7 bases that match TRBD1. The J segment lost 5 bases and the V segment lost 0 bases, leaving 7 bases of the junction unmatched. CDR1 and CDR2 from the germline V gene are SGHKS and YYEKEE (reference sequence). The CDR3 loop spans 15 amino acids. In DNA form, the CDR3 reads TGTGCCAGCAGCTTGGGCTCCGGGACAGTGTATGGCTACACCTTC. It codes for CASSLGSGTVYGYTF.

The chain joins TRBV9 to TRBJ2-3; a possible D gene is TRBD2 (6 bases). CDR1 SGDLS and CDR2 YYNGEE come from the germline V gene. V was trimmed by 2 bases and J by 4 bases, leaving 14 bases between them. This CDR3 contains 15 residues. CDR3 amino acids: CASSVGGADPDTQYF. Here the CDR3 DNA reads TGTGCCAGCAGCGTTGGCGGGGCGGACCCAGATACGCAGTATTTT.

In DNA form, the CDR3 reads TGTGCCAGCAGCCCGGGACTACCCTACGAGCAGTACTTC. Amino acids: CASSPGLPYEQYF. V is TRBV6-5 and J is TRBJ2-7, with 7 bases lining up with TRBD2. Germline CDR1 and CDR2: MNHEY and SVGAGI. J lost 2 bases, V lost 6 bases, and 4 bases had no gene match. The CDR3 runs to 13 residues.

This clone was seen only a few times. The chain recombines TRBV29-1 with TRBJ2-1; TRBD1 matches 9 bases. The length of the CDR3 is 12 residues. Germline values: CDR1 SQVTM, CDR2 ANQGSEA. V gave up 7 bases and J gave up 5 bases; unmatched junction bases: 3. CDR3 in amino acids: CSAWTGDNEQFF. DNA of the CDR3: TGCAGCGCTTGGACAGGGGACAATGAGCAGTTCTTC.

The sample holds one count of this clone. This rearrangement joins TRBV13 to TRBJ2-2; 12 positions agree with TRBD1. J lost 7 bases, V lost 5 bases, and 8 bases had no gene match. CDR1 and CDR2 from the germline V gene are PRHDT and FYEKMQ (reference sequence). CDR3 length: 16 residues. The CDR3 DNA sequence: TGTGCCAGCAGCCTGGGGACAGGGGGCGAAGGCGGGGAGCTGTTTTTT. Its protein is CASSLGTGGEGGELFF.